Detailed here is one TCR beta chain. The CDR3 loop spans 14 amino acids. The germline V gene has CDR1 MNHEY and CDR2 SVGAGI. V shed 2 bases and J shed 4 bases, with 9 bases lying between them. This specimen belongs to a study of blood T cell repertoires in COVID-19. Study details: Researchers got acute and convalescent COVID-19 samples from the United States, Italy and Spain.

Using immunoSEQ multiplex PCR, the repertoire was profiled, and TCRdb retains in-frame clones only, with some absent. Among fewer than 400,000 clones listed, around 84% were seen once. The genes are TRBV6-5 and TRBJ2-1, with TRBD2 as a possible D gene (6 bases). The source is a human donor in a cohort sampled during active COVID-19. Sequencing was carried out using peripheral blood. Here the CDR3 reads CASSYTEGYNEQFF. CDR3 nucleotide sequence: TGTGCCAGCAGTTACACGGAGGGTTACAATGAGCAGTTCTTC.